The entry below gives a single TCR beta chain sequence along with its context. From germline, CDR1 is SGHTA and CDR2 FQGNSA. There are 16 residues in the CDR3. V lost 5 bases and J 6 bases, leaving 22 bases between the germline ends. Original handling: From reference gene primer amplification, estimates of nucleated cell counts were derived. Sequenced by immunoSEQ multiplex PCR; TCRdb stores in-frame clones only, minus some. The V and J calls and clone size come from that table; D and trimming were worked out from the DNA. The table has under 120,000 clones, 80% to 90% seen once. The source of the sample is a study of blood T cell repertoires in COVID-19. The wider study: Researchers got acute and convalescent COVID-19 samples from the United States, Italy and Spain. From T cells, B-cell-depleted T cells, or PBMCs came the material, which was cDNA or gDNA.

The chain recombines TRBV7-2 with TRBJ1-1; TRBD1 might be the D (5 bases). The sample taken for sequencing was peripheral blood. This receptor was taken from a woman aged 80 or older with acute or convalescent COVID-19. CDR3 in amino acids: CASSPLVQGSKAEAFF. CDR3 nucleotides: TGTGCCAGCAGCCCCTTGGTCCAGGGTTCCAAGGCTGAAGCTTTCTTT.